The 3 T cell receptor beta chains below all came from one sample that was sequenced in a study of CD8 T cells in ankylosing spondylitis. TCRdb reprocessed the 5' RACE reads via MiXCR and lists one record per CDR3 protein. This sample has 230,000 or so distinct CDR3 sequences, with roughly 18% found just once. The material sequenced was blood, either unsorted or a sorted T cell fraction (not recorded which). The receptors were gathered from a male donor with ankylosing spondylitis or in good health (not recorded which).

In this sample, this clonotype turned up a few times. The rearrangement links TRBV5-1 to TRBJ1-1, with TRBD1 identical over 10 bases. Germline CDR1 reads SGHRS; CDR2 reads YFSETQ. The CDR3 sequence is 15 residues long. The ends lost 1 base at V and 1 base at J; junction bases unmatched: 1. CDR3 residues: CASSLWDRGNTEAFF. The CDR3 DNA follows: TGCGCCAGCAGCTTGTGGGACAGGGGGAACACTGAAGCTTTCTTT.

This clonotype turned up a few times. The chain couples TRBV9 to TRBJ2-4; 9 bases are a match to TRBD1. In germline, CDR1 is SGDLS, CDR2 YYNGEE. The CDR3 has 15 residues. The trim removed 2 bases at V and 8 bases at J, leaving 8 bases unmatched. The CDR3, as DNA: TGTGCCAGCAGCGTTAACAGGGGGCTTGCGGACATTCAGTACTTC. Translated: CASSVNRGLADIQYF. Full variable domain (rest looked up from reference TRBV9 and TRBJ2-4): DSGVTQTPKHLITATGQRVTLRCSPRSGDLSVYWYQQSLDQGLQFLIQYYNGEERAKGNILERFSAQQFPDLHSELNLSSLELGDSALYFCASSVNRGLADIQYFGAGTRLSVL.

The chain employs TRBV29-1 and TRBJ2-1, with 16 positions matching TRBD2. Germline trimming cut 7 bases from V and 0 bases from J; bases unmatched to any gene: 12. Germline CDR1 is SQVTM and CDR2 is ANQGSEA. This CDR3 has 19 amino acids. Written as DNA, the CDR3 is TGCAGCGCCGAGGGTGGGACTAGCGGGAGGGAGAGCTCCTACAATGAGCAGTTCTTC. This sequence encodes CSAEGGTSGRESSYNEQFF.